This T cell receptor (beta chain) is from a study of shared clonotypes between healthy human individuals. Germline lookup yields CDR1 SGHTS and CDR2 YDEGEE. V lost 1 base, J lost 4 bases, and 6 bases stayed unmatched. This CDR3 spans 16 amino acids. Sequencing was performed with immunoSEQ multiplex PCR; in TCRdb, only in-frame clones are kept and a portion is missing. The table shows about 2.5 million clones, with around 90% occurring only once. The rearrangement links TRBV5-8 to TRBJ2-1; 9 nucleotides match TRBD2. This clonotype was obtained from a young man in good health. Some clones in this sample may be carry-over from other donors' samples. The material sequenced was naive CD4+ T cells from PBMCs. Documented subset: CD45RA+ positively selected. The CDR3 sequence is CASSLSAGGVYNEQFF. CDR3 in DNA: TGTGCCAGCAGCTTGTCCGCGGGAGGGGTTTACAATGAGCAGTTCTTC.